The T cell receptor beta chain described here comes from a study of beta chain features in type 1 diabetes (dated by TCRdb to 2017 to 2018). Looking at the study overall: Mean age, gender distribution, total cell number and subset yield were not different between patients and healthy donors. The study compared the TCRB repertoires of sorted circulating CD4+ T cell subsets in recently diagnosed type 1 diabetes patients with those in matched healthy donors. A total of roughly 100 million sorted cells were examined across all samples, and the number of cells per subset was strongly correlated with RNA yield. Regulatory and stem cell-like memory subsets were isolated from only 8 patients and roughly eight healthy donors, whereas naive and central memory subsets came from all 28 donors. What the authors observed across the whole study: Type 1 diabetes patients showed a moderate but significant shortening of TCRB CDR3 length in all four CD4+ subsets. HLA sub-analyses involved small numbers of individuals, so any influence of HLA type on TCRB rearrangement remained unresolved. The naive, central memory and regulatory TCRB repertoires appeared to resemble one another more closely among patients than among healthy donors. Shorter templates might have been favored by PCR, but patient and control samples were amplified and corrected together, so both groups would have been affected equally by any skew. Patients with type 1 diabetes made fewer insertions and deleted more nucleotides at VDJ recombination sites, implying thymic rearrangement abnormalities. Because cDNA was sequenced instead of genomic DNA, highly expressing activated cells could be over-represented, though the groups showed no difference in activation or CD3 levels.

Each donor gave one peripheral blood draw, approximately 100 mL on average, collected into heparinised tubes. Naive, central memory, regulatory and stem cell-like memory CD4+ T cells were sorted on a BD FACSAria II using a panel including CD45RO, CCR7, CD25, CD127, CD95 and CD27. A purity above 95% was achieved for all sorted populations. PBMCs were isolated immediately by Lymphoprep density gradient centrifugation and stained directly without culture. Samples were stained and sorted in pairs, with one healthy donor and one patient per experiment, so that batch effects were minimized. In the case of this clone: The clone's antigen remains unknown. No much larger clone is present one base from it, and per-base qualities are unavailable.

All of the isolated RNA was reverse transcribed with the High Capacity cDNA Reverse Transcription Kit, so expressed TCRB transcripts were sequenced. Naive, central memory and regulatory T cell samples underwent deep immunoSEQ sequencing, averaging around 3.9 million total reads per sample. Sorted cells were lysed in RLT buffer and RNA was extracted with DNase-treated RNeasy Micro or Mini kits, depending on cell number. Each cell subset was processed on its own to prevent cross-contamination, while patient and healthy donor samples were processed together. The immunoSEQ multiplex PCR was used to amplify TCRB sequences from cDNA, generating 87-bp fragments that spanned the CDR3 region. Sequencing of the amplicons was done on the Illumina HiSeq platform. In the original analysis: Synthetic template baselines were used to correct PCR bias computationally, reads within Hamming distance 2 were collapsed together, and singletons that could not be merged were discarded. Reads were aligned against IMGT so that V, D and J genes, CDR3 length and insertions or deletions at six rearrangement sites could be assigned. Within each subset, clonotype counts were normalized to sorted cell number, and only after that were true diversity and Gini coefficients computed with the tcR R package. The overlap coefficient, calculated on TCRB nucleotide sequences, was used to quantify repertoire sharing. As a proxy for the pre-selection repertoire, out-of-frame TCRB sequences from naive cells were analyzed. The table was pulled from immuneACCESS by TCRdb, which kept in-frame rearrangements only. Such tables lose some clones; where checked, under half of the loss comes from unresolved V genes, and the rest has no known cause. The D gene and trimming were derived from the DNA, and the V and J assignments and clone size from that table. In this sample the table shows 600,000 to 700,000 clones, over 10% of which occur a single time. The ten most abundant clones make up more than 0.1% of the sample.

The germline ends are 9 bases apart after V is trimmed by 3 bases and J by 4 bases. The germline V gene (reference sequence) gives CDR1 as SGHKS and CDR2 as YYEKEE. The cysteine opens and the phenylalanine closes a CDR3 of 13 amino acids. Only the CDR3 portion is preserved as DNA: 39 bases, with reading frame beginning at the first base. The sequence links TRBV5-5 to TRBJ2-3, with the D gene not confidently named. This clonotype was obtained from a young man with type 1 diabetes. Sequences were obtained from naive CD4+ T cells from blood. According to the study, the label for this sample's cell subset or site signals: true naive CD4+ T cells. The DNA sequence is as follows: TGTGCCAGCAGCTCGATCAGGTCAGATACGCAGTATTTT. Its protein reads: CASSSIRSDTQYF.